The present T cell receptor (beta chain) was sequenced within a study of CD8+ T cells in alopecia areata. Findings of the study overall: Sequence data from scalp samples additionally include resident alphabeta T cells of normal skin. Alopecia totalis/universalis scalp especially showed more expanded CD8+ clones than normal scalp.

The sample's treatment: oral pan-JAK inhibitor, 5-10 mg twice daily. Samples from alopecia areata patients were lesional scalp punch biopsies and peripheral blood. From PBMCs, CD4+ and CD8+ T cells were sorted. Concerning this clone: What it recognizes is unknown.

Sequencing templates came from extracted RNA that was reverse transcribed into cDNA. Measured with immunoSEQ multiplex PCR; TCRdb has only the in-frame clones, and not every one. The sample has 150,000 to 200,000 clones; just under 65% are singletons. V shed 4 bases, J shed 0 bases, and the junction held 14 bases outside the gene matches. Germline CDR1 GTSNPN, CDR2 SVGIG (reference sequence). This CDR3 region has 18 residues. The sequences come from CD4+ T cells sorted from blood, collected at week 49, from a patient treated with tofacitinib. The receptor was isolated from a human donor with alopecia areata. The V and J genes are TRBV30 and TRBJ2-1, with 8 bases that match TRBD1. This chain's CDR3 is CAWMAGQGGVTSYNEQFF. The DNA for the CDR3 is TGTGCCTGGATGGCCGGACAGGGAGGTGTTACCTCCTACAATGAGCAGTTCTTC.